The next 15 T cell receptor beta chains were all read from a single sample in a study of identical twins. TCRdb re-called the 5' RACE reads with MiXCR, one entry per CDR3 protein. The sample lists 250,000 or so distinct CDR3 sequences; about 8.5% were seen once. This sample was shared with a second study, whose subject was yellow fever vaccine responses in identical twins.

Sequencing input: CD8+ T cells sorted from blood. Receptor source: a woman under 30 in good health.

In its sample, this clonotype was seen a few times. The genes are TRBV28 and TRBJ2-1; D unresolved. The CDR3 loop spans 18 amino acids. Germline assignment: CDR1 MDHEN and CDR2 SYDVKM. V was shortened by 4 bases and J by 9 bases, with 28 bases between the two germline ends. The CDR3 is CASSYRPNTPPPRAEQFF. CDR3 coding DNA: TGTGCCAGCAGTTACCGACCCAATACCCCCCCTCCACGAGCTGAGCAGTTCTTC.

This clonotype has more than one count but fewer than ten. The chain employs TRBV4-3 and TRBJ2-1; D ambiguous. The length of the CDR3 is 14 residues. Trimming removed 5 bases from V and 4 bases from J, with 12 bases in between. Germline CDR1 is LGHNA and CDR2 is YSLEER. Here the CDR3 DNA reads TGCGCCAGCAGCACGGAGTGGGGTTACAATGAGCAGTTCTTC. Encoded protein: CASSTEWGYNEQFF.

This sequence joins TRBV12-2 and TRBJ2-1; whether TRBD1, the table's D call, matches the DNA was not checked. TRBV12-2 represents a pseudogene. There are 18 residues in the CDR3. CDR3 in amino acids: CASRLAYGDRPTYNEQFF. CDR3 coding DNA: TGTGCAAGTCGCTTAGCGTATGGGGACCGACCCACCTACAATGAGCAGTTCTTC.

J is TRBJ2-7 and V is TRBV25-1, with 15 bases identical to TRBD2. Germline V CDR1 and CDR2: MGHDK, SYGVNS. This CDR3 is 14 amino acids long. V shed 8 bases and J 4 bases; nucleotides not matched to a gene: 3. CDR3 in amino acids: CASLGLAGGYEQYF. CDR3 in DNA: TGTGCCAGCCTGGGACTAGCGGGAGGATACGAGCAGTACTTC.

This clonotype was found many times. The V and J genes are TRBV5-1 and TRBJ2-2; D unclear. V lost 4 bases and J 10 bases, leaving 11 bases between the germline ends. The CDR3 is 12 amino acids. The germline V gene has CDR1 SGHRS and CDR2 YFSETQ. The CDR3 DNA sequence: TGCGCCAGCAGCACTGAAACACCGGAGCTGTTTTTT. Protein product: CASSTETPELFF.

A few counts support this clonotype. The chain recombines TRBV7-9 with TRBJ2-7, with D possibly TRBD1 on 5 matching bases. Germline V gives CDR1 SEHNR, CDR2 FQNEAQ (reference sequence). Deletions cut 7 bases from V and 3 bases from J, with 13 bases between. The CDR3 has 13 residues. The CDR3, as DNA: TGTGCCAGCATCCAGGGTGGCGACTACGAGCAGTACTTC. It specifies CASIQGGDYEQYF.

The J gene is TRBJ2-3, the V gene TRBV7-6; D tentatively reads TRBD1 or TRBD2 (5 bases each). This CDR3 region has 13 residues. Germline lookup yields CDR1 SGHVS and CDR2 FNYEAQ. V lost 1 base and J lost 10, with 12 bases in between. The chain's CDR3 is CASSLEPGTPQYF. The CDR3 bases are TGTGCCAGCAGCTTAGAACCGGGGACGCCGCAGTATTTT.

The V and J genes are TRBV20-1 and TRBJ2-7, with TRBD1 identical over 8 bases. Germline V gives CDR1 DFQATT, CDR2 SNEGSKA (reference sequence). This CDR3 is 15 amino acids long. Trimming at V came to 4 bases and at J to 3 bases, leaving 11 bases not matched to a gene. CDR3 nucleotide sequence: TGCAGTGCTAAGAAACCGGGACAGGTCCGCTACGAGCAGTACTTC. Its translation is CSAKKPGQVRYEQYF.

The sample holds many counts of this clonotype. This chain links TRBV6-4 with TRBJ2-1; unclear D gene. V was pared by 5 bases and J by 8 bases, with 13 bases between. The CDR3 loop spans 13 amino acids. Germline CDR1 and CDR2: MRHNA and SNTAGT. The CDR3 DNA sequence: TGTGCCAGCAGTAGTGCGGCTAGACATGAGCAGTTCTTC. Protein sequence: CASSSAARHEQFF.

The rearrangement links TRBV27 to TRBJ2-2; D gene ambiguous. The CDR3 sequence is 15 residues long. From germline, CDR1 is MNHEY and CDR2 SMNVEV (reference sequence). V gave up 3 bases and J gave up 2 bases, with 10 bases separating them. CDR3 residues: CASSFRTDNTGELFF. The DNA for the CDR3 is TGTGCCAGCAGTTTTCGGACGGATAACACCGGGGAGCTGTTTTTT.

This clonotype turned up a few times. V is TRBV20-1 and J is TRBJ2-7; 8 positions match TRBD1. V lost 1 base and J lost 2; bases outside the gene matches: 7. Germline-derived CDR1 and CDR2 are DFQATT and SNEGSKA (reference sequence). The length of the CDR3 is 15 residues. In DNA form, the CDR3 reads TGCAGTGCTAGAGCGCTGACAGGGGACCCCTACGAGCAGTACTTC. It is translated as CSARALTGDPYEQYF.

In its sample, this clonotype was seen many times. This chain connects TRBV10-1 to TRBJ2-5; D gene unclear. This CDR3 is built from 14 residues. Germline assignment: CDR1 WNHNN and CDR2 SYGVQD (reference sequence). V lost 3 bases, J lost 2 bases, and 10 bases lay in between. CDR3 loop: CASSDLQAQETQYF. In DNA, the CDR3 is TGCGCCAGCAGTGACCTACAAGCGCAAGAGACCCAGTACTTC.

This clonotype has a count of ten or more. J is TRBJ2-5 and V is TRBV18; D is ambiguous. There are 10 residues in the CDR3. Germline V lookup: CDR1 KGHSH, CDR2 LQKENI. The V gene lost 4 bases and the J gene lost 4 bases, with 1 base spanning the gap. CDR3 residues: CASSLETQYF. Written as DNA, the CDR3 is TGTGCCAGCTCACTAGAGACCCAGTACTTC. The full variable domain, in which reference TRBV18 and TRBJ2-5 provide the parts outside the CDR3, is NAGVMQNPRHLVRRRGQEARLRCSPMKGHSHVYWYRQLPEEGLKFMVYLQKENIIDESGMPKERFSAEFPKEGPSILRIQQVVRGDSAAYFCASSLETQYFGPGTRLLVL.

The chain links TRBV12-3 or TRBV12-4 to TRBJ1-3, with D unclear. Trimming left V 6 bases short and J 2 bases short, with 14 bases between. This CDR3 has 15 residues. CDR3 in amino acids: CASSFDNPAGNTIYF. The CDR3 coding sequence is TGTGCCAGCAGCTTCGACAACCCCGCTGGAAACACCATATATTTT.

V is TRBV7-9 and J is TRBJ2-7; the match to TRBD2 covers 10 bases. The CDR3 extends over 16 amino acids. Losses at the gene ends were 5 bases for V and 5 bases for J; bases not matched to a gene: 12. Germline V lookup: CDR1 SEHNR, CDR2 FQNEAQ (reference sequence). CDR3 in DNA: TGTGCCAGCAGCGGGAGGACTAGCGGAGAGGTCAACGAGCAGTACTTC. This sequence encodes CASSGRTSGEVNEQYF.